The T cell receptor beta chain described here comes from a study of human T cells and chemical hapten exposure. Across the study: While the approximately 24-week study was under way, patients received diphenylcyclopropenone on the scalp every week. Study observations and caveats: Versus controls, expanded TCRs had significantly more large CDR3 similarity clusters. Patch test score showed a positive correlation with PT1 expanded TCR counts.

The CDR3 has 13 residues. CDR1 is WNHNN and CDR2 is SYGVQD in the germline V gene (reference sequence). V lost 4 bases and J 6 bases, leaving 10 bases between the germline ends. TCRdb itself ran the RACE reads through MiXCR, one entry per CDR3 protein. The sample shows about 40,000 distinct CDR3 sequences, approximately 3.4% of them seen only once. As to time point: patch test 2, 6 weeks after DPC sensitization. Noted treatment: therapeutic diphenylcyclopropenone sensitization with weekly scalp DPC. Blood sampling occurred before each patch-test application. In this sample, this clonotype turned up a few times. Its antigen is undetermined.

This sample comprised whole blood, obtained in connection with sensitization to the hapten diphenylcyclopropenone (DPC). This rearrangement joins TRBV10-1 to TRBJ1-5; no clear D gene. The origin of this receptor is a man aged 35-49 years with alopecia areata. Some clones in this sample may be carry-over from other donors' samples. CDR3 sequence: CASSGVMGQPQHF. The CDR3 DNA sequence: TGCGCCAGCAGTGGAGTTATGGGTCAGCCCCAGCATTTT.